The 9 T cell receptor beta chains listed next were all sequenced from one sample in a study of identifying expanded T cells in peripheral blood. TCRdb keeps only in-frame clones here, not all; method: immunoSEQ multiplex PCR. In the table there are about 58,000 clones, approximately 90% of which are singletons. Sample: blood. Receptor source: a person between 18 and 75 years old in good health.

This clone was observed a handful of times. The chain joins TRBV29-1 to TRBJ1-1; a possible D gene is TRBD1 (6 bases). From germline, CDR1 is SQVTM and CDR2 ANQGSEA. V shed 0 bases and J shed 7 bases, with 12 bases lying between them. CDR3 length: 13 residues. This chain's CDR3 is CSVEEGGANEAFF. CDR3 coding DNA: TGCAGCGTTGAAGAAGGGGGGGCGAATGAAGCTTTCTTT.

The chain links TRBV28 to TRBJ1-1; the D gene is possibly TRBD1 (6 bases). CDR1 and CDR2 (germline): MDHEN, SYDVKM. The V end lost 2 bases, the J end lost 5 bases, and 12 bases lay between the germline ends. This CDR3 region has 14 residues. The CDR3 region has the DNA TGTGCCAGCAGTTTAGGGGGAAGGGGGACTGAAGCTTTCTTT. It specifies CASSLGGRGTEAFF.

The chain is built from TRBV7-9 and TRBJ1-4; 8 bases align to TRBD1. CDR3 length: 14 residues. Germline V lookup: CDR1 SEHNR, CDR2 FQNEAQ (reference sequence). J was trimmed by 8 bases and V by 4 bases; bases with no gene match: 6. In DNA, the CDR3 is TGTGCCAGCAGCTCGGACAGGGTATTCGAAAAACTGTTTTTT. Translation gives CASSSDRVFEKLFF.

The chain carries TRBV30 and TRBJ1-3; no definite D call. V was cut by 8 bases and J by 4 bases, with 15 bases left in between. Germline values: CDR1 GTSNPN, CDR2 SVGIG (reference sequence). The CDR3 is 13 amino acids. This CDR3 is CALDISLGNTIYF. Written as DNA, the CDR3 is TGTGCCCTGGATATCTCTCTAGGAAACACCATATATTTT.

The chain combines TRBV7-2 with TRBJ2-1, with D possibly matching TRBD1 (6 bases). V dropped 1 base and J dropped 0 bases, with 10 bases sitting between them. The germline CDR1 and CDR2 sequences are SGHTA and FQGNSA. The CDR3 spans 16 residues. This chain's CDR3 is CASSLVGASSYNEQFF. The CDR3 DNA is TGTGCCAGCAGCTTAGTGGGGGCTAGCTCCTACAATGAGCAGTTCTTC.

The genes are TRBV10-3 and TRBJ2-3; possibly TRBD1 for D (6 bases). V lost 5 bases and J lost 4, with 10 bases in between. CDR1 and CDR2 (germline): ENHRY, SYGVKD. This CDR3 has 13 residues. The CDR3 here is CAISNSGADTQYF. CDR3 sequence (DNA): TGTGCCATCAGTAATTCAGGGGCAGATACGCAGTATTTT.

This clone was picked up a small number of times. The genes are TRBV6-1 and TRBJ2-1; TRBD2 matches 9 bases. This CDR3 spans 14 amino acids. Unmatched junction bases numbered 9, after V lost 8 bases and J lost 7 bases. Germline-derived CDR1 and CDR2 are MNHNS and SASEGT. CDR3 DNA sequence: TGTGCCAGCCATGCGTCGCGGGAGGGAAATGAGCAGTTCTTC. Protein product: CASHASREGNEQFF.

This clone was observed a few times. V and J are TRBV11-1 and TRBJ2-4; weak D call: TRBD2 (6 bases). The CDR3 spans 13 residues. Germline CDR1 reads SGHAT; CDR2 reads FQDESV (reference sequence). V lost 5 bases and J lost 8, with 13 bases in between. CDR3 sequence: CASSEAGLHIQYF. DNA of the CDR3: TGTGCCAGCAGCGAAGCGGGTTTACACATTCAGTACTTC. Filled out from reference TRBV11-1 and TRBJ2-4, the complete variable domain reads EAEVAQSPRYKITEKSQAVAFWCDPISGHATLYWYRQILGQGPELLVQFQDESVVDDSQLPKDRFSAERLKGVDSTLKIQPAELGDSAMYLCASSEAGLHIQYFGAGTRLSVL.

The CDR3 region is CASSPGQGLLSGANVLTF. The CDR3 nucleotides are TGCGCCAGCAGCCCGGGACAGGGGCTTTTGTCTGGGGCCAACGTCCTGACTTTC. The chain carries TRBV5-1 and TRBJ2-6; 10 nucleotides agree with TRBD1. The CDR3 sequence is 18 residues long. Germline lookup yields CDR1 SGHRS and CDR2 YFSETQ. J lost 1 base, V lost 4 bases, and 8 bases had no gene match.